These 15 T cell receptor beta chains were sequenced from one sample in a study of regulatory T cells in long-lasting Graves disease. As for time point: persistent/refractory GD, antithyroid drugs over 5 years with positive TRAb. The TCR library was made from RNA extracted from PBMCs. To make TCR beta libraries, researchers used iRepertoire HTBI primers and Arm-PCR of CDR3 regions. A single record per CDR3 protein comes from TCRdb applying MiXCR to the multiplex PCR reads. The table records 500,000 to 700,000 distinct CDR3 sequences, about 32% of them present only once. The sample consisted of peripheral blood mononuclear cells (PBMCs), taken when the disease was refractory, from a patient treated with antithyroid drugs. The receptors originated from a female donor with Graves disease.

V is TRBV5-1 and J is TRBJ2-2, with no clear D. In germline, CDR1 is SGHRS, CDR2 YFSETQ. The CDR3 consists of 15 residues. V lost 0 bases and J lost 1, with 7 bases in between. In DNA, the CDR3 is TGCGCCAGCAGCTTGGTAATAGTGAACACCGGGGAGCTGTTTTTT. The encoded protein is CASSLVIVNTGELFF.

The sample holds many counts of this clonotype. V and J are TRBV28 and TRBJ1-1; D is unresolved. The CDR3 extends over 15 amino acids. Germline lookup yields CDR1 MDHEN and CDR2 SYDVKM. The V and J ends lost 1 base and 0 bases respectively, with 9 bases between them. The CDR3 region has the DNA TGTGCCAGCAGTTTATTTCCGGGGTTGAACACTGAAGCTTTCTTT. It specifies CASSLFPGLNTEAFF. Full variable domain (remainder filled in from reference TRBV28 and TRBJ1-1): DVKVTQSSRYLVKRTGEKVFLECVQDMDHENMFWYRQDPGLGLRLIYFSYDVKMKEKGDIPEGYSVSREKKERFSLILESASTNQTSMYLCASSLFPGLNTEAFFGQGTRLTVV.

The CDR3 coding sequence is TGCAGCGTTGAGGTAGCGGGAGGCCCAGATACGCAGTATTTT. This encodes CSVEVAGGPDTQYF. The gene calls are TRBV29-1 and TRBJ2-3, with TRBD2 matching 10 bases. Germline assignment: CDR1 SQVTM and CDR2 ANQGSEA. This CDR3 has 14 residues. V trimming: 3 bases; J trimming: 4 bases; junction bases outside the gene matches: 4.

The V gene is TRBV12-3 or TRBV12-4, the J gene TRBJ2-7; 9 bases are shared with TRBD2. Unmatched junction bases numbered 7, after V lost 6 bases and J lost 1 base. This CDR3 has 15 amino acids. CDR3 protein: CASRPQAGGSYEQYF. The DNA of the CDR3 is TGTGCCAGCAGACCCCAAGCGGGAGGTTCCTACGAGCAGTACTTC.

This clonotype was detected a few times. This chain uses TRBV19 with TRBJ1-2, with TRBD1 as a possible D gene (5 bases). From germline, CDR1 is LNHDA and CDR2 SQIVND (reference sequence). V lost 7 bases, J lost 8 bases, and 20 bases lay in between. This CDR3 region has 14 residues. CDR3 residues: CASTQPGFFNGYTF. The DNA for the CDR3 is TGTGCCAGTACCCAGCCAGGGTTCTTCAACGGCTACACCTTC.

The chain links TRBV12-5 to TRBJ1-1; D is unresolved. The germline gives CDR1 LGHNT, CDR2 FRNRAP. Trimming removed 3 bases at V and 0 bases at J, with 5 bases between. The CDR3 has 13 amino acids. The chain's CDR3 is CASGFKVNTEAFF. The DNA for the CDR3 is TGTGCTAGTGGTTTTAAGGTGAACACTGAAGCTTTCTTT.

This clonotype was observed a few times. The rearrangement links TRBV7-9 to TRBJ2-7, with D tentatively TRBD1 (6 bases). Germline V gene sequence: CDR1 SEHNR, CDR2 FQNEAQ (reference sequence). The V end lost 2 bases, the J end lost 4 bases, and 12 bases lay between the germline ends. The length of the CDR3 is 14 residues. CDR3 residues: CASSLSGEYYEQYF. CDR3 nucleotide sequence: TGTGCCAGCAGCTTATCAGGGGAGTATTACGAGCAGTACTTC.

This clonotype was seen ten or more times. The genes are TRBV6-1 and TRBJ1-5; D may be TRBD1 (6 bases). V gave up 5 bases and J gave up 0 bases, with 11 bases separating them. Germline V gene data show CDR1 as MNHNS and CDR2 as SASEGT. This CDR3 spans 15 amino acids. The CDR3 region has the DNA TGTGCCAGCAGTCAGACAGGCGATAGCAATCAGCCCCAGCATTTT. Its translation: CASSQTGDSNQPQHF.

At least ten counts were recorded for this clonotype. This sequence joins TRBV28 and TRBJ1-2, with 7 bases aligning to TRBD1. The CDR3 is 15 residues long. From germline, CDR1 is MDHEN and CDR2 SYDVKM. Germline trimming cut 9 bases from V and 3 bases from J; bases unmatched to any gene: 13. The CDR3 sequence is CASQTTGLEYYGYTF. The CDR3 DNA reads TGTGCCAGTCAAACGACAGGGCTGGAATACTATGGCTACACCTTC.

This clonotype has ten or more counts. V gene TRBV29-1 combines with J gene TRBJ1-1; possible D gene TRBD1, 5 bases. Germline V lookup: CDR1 SQVTM, CDR2 ANQGSEA. V was pared by 6 bases and J by 3 bases, with 14 bases between. This CDR3 region has 13 residues. CDR3 loop: CSVRGHRDTEAFF. CDR3 sequence (DNA): TGCAGCGTGAGAGGACACCGTGACACTGAAGCTTTCTTT.

The rearrangement links TRBV28 to TRBJ1-3, with a possible D match to TRBD1 (6 bases). The V gene's germline CDR1 is MDHEN and CDR2 SYDVKM. Trimming pared 2 bases from V and 4 bases from J, leaving 12 bases between. The CDR3 length is 15 residues. CDR3 nucleotides: TGTGCCAGCAGTTTAGTGGCAGGGGCCGGAAACACCATATATTTT. Encoded protein: CASSLVAGAGNTIYF.

Only a few counts were recorded for this clonotype. The chain is built from TRBV15 and TRBJ1-1; TRBD1 is a possible D gene (5 bases). The CDR3 sequence is 14 residues long. CDR1 and CDR2 (germline): LNHNV, YYDKDF (reference sequence). The V gene lost 0 bases and the J gene lost 6 bases, with 11 bases spanning the gap. The CDR3 coding sequence is TGTGCCACCAGCAGAGATGGCCAGGGCGCTGAAGCTTTCTTT. It yields the protein CATSRDGQGAEAFF.

The chain's CDR3 is CSARDHLGREEEKLFF. The DNA of the CDR3 is TGCAGTGCTAGAGATCATCTAGGGAGAGAGGAAGAAAAACTGTTTTTT. This rearrangement joins TRBV20-1 to TRBJ1-4; the D is unclear. The germline gives CDR1 DFQATT, CDR2 SNEGSKA (reference sequence). The CDR3 sequence is 16 residues long. V gave up 0 bases and J gave up 8 bases, with 19 bases separating them.

The chain joins TRBV7-2 to TRBJ1-1, with TRBD1 matching over 8 bases. With 1 base clipped from V and 2 bases from J, the junction kept 3 bases outside the gene matches. Germline V gene data show CDR1 as SGHTA and CDR2 as FQGNSA. This CDR3 is 15 amino acids long. In nucleotides, the CDR3 is TGTGCCAGCAGCTTAGGGACAGGGATAAACACTGAAGCTTTCTTT. Protein: CASSLGTGINTEAFF.

The chain combines TRBV11-2 with TRBJ2-5; perhaps TRBD1 as D (6 bases). The CDR3 spans 14 residues. Trimming took off 6 bases at V and 3 bases at J, with 14 bases between the two ends. Germline V CDR1 and CDR2: SGHAT, FQNNGV. CDR3 amino acids: CASRSLQGKETQYF. CDR3 DNA sequence: TGTGCCAGCAGGTCCCTCCAGGGGAAAGAGACCCAGTACTTC.